Below, 9 T cell receptor beta chains from the same sample are listed, as sequenced in a study of cytomegalovirus exposure and HLA in healthy donors. The PCR used 60 Vbeta and 13 Jbeta primers. Method: immunoSEQ multiplex PCR; TCRdb's copy keeps in-frame clones and lacks some. This repertoire shows about 70,000 clones, over 75% found once; its top ten account for about 12%. The sample consisted of PBMCs. All receptors come from a woman aged 25 to 45 in good health and CMV-seropositive.

CDR3 region: CSARPGTEAFF. The CDR3 coding sequence is TGCAGTGCCCGACCGGGAACTGAAGCTTTCTTT. The chain carries TRBV20-1 and TRBJ1-1; no definite D call. Per the germline V gene, CDR1 is DFQATT and CDR2 is SNEGSKA (reference sequence). Trimming stripped 6 bases from V and 5 bases from J, with 10 bases between. This CDR3 has 11 amino acids.

The chain combines TRBV5-4 with TRBJ2-7, with 10 nucleotides matching TRBD2. This CDR3 spans 16 amino acids. The V gene's germline CDR1 is SGHNT and CDR2 YYREEE (reference sequence). The trim removed 4 bases at V and 4 bases at J, leaving 11 bases unmatched. The DNA for the CDR3 is TGTGCCAGCAGCCCGGCTACGAGCGGGAGGGGATACGAGCAGTACTTC. Translating it yields CASSPATSGRGYEQYF.

CDR3 nucleotide sequence: TGTGCCAGCCGACGACTAGCGGGACGGGAGCAGTACTTC. Protein sequence: CASRRLAGREQYF. This chain uses TRBV2 with TRBJ2-7; 11 bases line up with TRBD2. The CDR3 is 13 amino acids. Germline assignment: CDR1 SNHLY and CDR2 FYNNEI. After removal of 8 bases from V and 7 bases from J, the junction contained 7 bases not matched to a gene.

This clone appeared once. The chain links TRBV19 to TRBJ1-2; D perhaps matches TRBD1 (6 bases). Germline lookup yields CDR1 LNHDA and CDR2 SQIVND (reference sequence). CDR3 length: 13 amino acids. V dropped 8 bases and J dropped 4 bases, with 14 bases sitting between them. CDR3 sequence (DNA): TGTGCCAGTTACAGGGATTTTGGCTATGGCTACACCTTC. This encodes CASYRDFGYGYTF.

The chain employs TRBV30 and TRBJ1-6, with a possible D match to TRBD1 (5 bases). V shed 0 bases and J shed 14 bases, with 11 bases lying between them. Germline V gene sequence: CDR1 GTSNPN, CDR2 SVGIG (reference sequence). This CDR3 has 12 amino acids. CDR3 protein: CAWSVRGLALHF. The DNA of the CDR3 is TGTGCCTGGAGTGTAAGGGGTCTCGCCCTCCACTTT. The full variable domain, rest sourced from reference TRBV30 and TRBJ1-6, is SQTIHQWPATLVQPVGSPLSLECTVEGTSNPNLYWYRQAAGRGLQLLFYSVGIGQISSEVPQNLSASRPQDRQFILSSKKLLLSDSGFYLCAWSVRGLALHFGNGTRLTVT.

The V call is TRBV6-1, the J call TRBJ1-5, with TRBD1 matching 7 bases. The CDR3 is 15 amino acids. V gave up 7 bases and J gave up 4 bases; unmatched junction bases: 10. Germline V gene data show CDR1 as MNHNS and CDR2 as SASEGT. The CDR3 reads CASKRQGFRNQPQHF. Here the CDR3 DNA reads TGTGCCAGCAAAAGACAGGGATTTCGGAATCAGCCCCAGCATTTT.

This chain connects TRBV18 to TRBJ1-2; 9 positions match TRBD1. Germline loops: CDR1 KGHSH, CDR2 LQKENI. With V trimmed by 3 bases and J by 7 bases, 9 bases remained unmatched. CDR3 length equals 15 residues. The CDR3 loop reads CASSPGNRGQRGYTF. The CDR3 DNA reads TGTGCCAGCTCACCCGGAAACAGGGGGCAACGTGGCTACACCTTC. Complete variable domain (other parts from reference TRBV18 and TRBJ1-2): NAGVMQNPRHLVRRRGQEARLRCSPMKGHSHVYWYRQLPEEGLKFMVYLQKENIIDESGMPKERFSAEFPKEGPSILRIQQVVRGDSAAYFCASSPGNRGQRGYTFGSGTRLTVV.

This clone appeared once. Germline is not matched at one junction end, which may reflect a read error. V is TRBV2 and J is TRBJ2-7; 13 bases are a match to TRBD2. The CDR3 covers 15 residues. The germline V gene has CDR1 SNHLY and CDR2 FYNNEI. The CDR3 is CASSEGTSGTYEQYF. The CDR3, as DNA: TGTGCCAGCAGCGAAGGGACTAGCGGGACCTACGAGCAGTACTTC. The variable domain in full, with the rest retrieved from reference TRBV2 and TRBJ2-7, is EPEVTQTPSHQVTQMGQEVILRCVPISNHLYFYWYRQILGQKVEFLVSFYNNEISEKSEIFDDQFSVERPDGSNFTLKIRSTKLEDSAMYFCASSEGTSGTYEQYFGPGTRLTVT.

CDR3 region: CASSIHSTGLVEQYF. The CDR3 coding sequence is TGTGCCAGCAGCATACACTCGACAGGGCTCGTCGAGCAGTACTTC. J is TRBJ2-7 and V is TRBV11-2, with TRBD1 identical over 7 bases. This CDR3 region has 15 residues. Per germline, CDR1 SGHAT and CDR2 FQNNGV. V gave up 5 bases and J gave up 6 bases; unmatched junction bases: 13.